This T cell receptor beta chain was identified during a study of T cells in Graves' hyperthyroidism and ophthalmopathy. Study-wide findings and caveats: Most thyroid clonotypes expanded above 0.001 were also detected in blood.

Germline V gene lookup returns CDR1 SGHTA and CDR2 FQGNSA. The CDR3 is made up of 14 amino acids. TCR beta CDR3 regions were amplified from RNA. The HTBI primer set was used in a first-round RT-PCR of the TCR CDR3. TCRdb fed the multiplex PCR reads into MiXCR, producing one record per CDR3 protein. The sample has 500,000 to 600,000 distinct CDR3 sequences, 46% seen once. Concerning this clonotype: Its antigen is undetermined.

Sequenced: peripheral blood or thyroid tissue (not recorded which). This sequence originates from an adult woman with Graves' disease, either hyperthyroidism or ophthalmopathy (not recorded which). The chain recombines TRBV7-2 with TRBJ2-5; 12 bases fit TRBD2. The DNA end is a closer match to TRBJ2-1, so the J assignment may be wrong. The CDR3 bases are TGTGCCAGCACCCTAGCGGGAGGGCCAGATGGGCAGTTCTTC. It yields the protein CASTLAGGPDGQFF.